Below, 32 T cell receptor beta chains from the same sample are listed, as sequenced in a study of blood T cell repertoires in COVID-19 (dated by TCRdb to between 2020 and 2021). The library was produced with the immunoSEQ multiplex PCR assay. Drawn from immuneACCESS, this table holds only the in-frame rearrangements with V and J called that TCRdb kept. Clones are partly lost; checked studies trace under half to an unresolved V gene and leave the rest unexplained. This sample lists fewer than 110,000 clones; about 89% were detected once. Roughly 4.9% of the sample is in the top ten clones. What was sequenced was peripheral blood. Receptors were obtained from a man aged 40-49 years with active or convalescent COVID-19.

This clone was seen only a few times. The chain uses TRBV12-3 or TRBV12-4 and TRBJ2-1; 8 bases fit TRBD1. V was clipped by 3 bases and J by 13 bases; unmatched bases: 5. The CDR3 has 12 residues. The CDR3 nucleotides are TGTGCCAGCAGTTTTGGGCAGGGGGCCCAGTTCTTC. Translation: CASSFGQGAQFF.

As DNA, the CDR3 is TGTGCCAGCAGCCGAAAGTGGGGAGGGCCGAACAATGAGCAGTTCTTC. As protein: CASSRKWGGPNNEQFF. The chain carries TRBV3-1 (or the pseudogene TRBV3-2) and TRBJ2-1, with TRBD2 matching over 7 bases. V was pared by 4 bases and J by 5 bases, with 11 bases of the junction left unmatched. The CDR3 extends over 16 amino acids. Germline loops: CDR1 LGHDT, CDR2 YNNKEL (reference sequence).

Only one count was recorded for this clone. The rearrangement uses TRBV28 and TRBJ1-5; tentatively, D is TRBD1 (6 bases). The CDR3 is 13 residues long. Trimming stripped 6 bases from V and 8 bases from J, with 14 bases between. CDR1 and CDR2 from the germline V gene are MDHEN and SYDVKM. The CDR3 is CASSQGGVKPQHF. The DNA of the CDR3 is TGTGCCAGCAGCCAAGGGGGGGTTAAGCCCCAGCATTTT.

The chain combines TRBV10-3 with TRBJ1-2; D gene uncertain. The CDR3 is 13 amino acids. Germline CDR1 is ENHRY and CDR2 is SYGVKD. Trimming left V 6 bases short and J 10 bases short, with 18 bases between. CDR3 DNA sequence: TGTGCCATCAGAGGCGACAAGGTCCATGACTACACCTTC. This sequence encodes CAIRGDKVHDYTF.

The chain has TRBV2 and TRBJ2-7, with a possible D match to TRBD1 (5 bases). Germline CDR1 is SNHLY and CDR2 is FYNNEI. CDR3 size: 14 residues. Trimming left V 2 bases short and J 6 bases short, with 14 bases between. In DNA, the CDR3 is TGTGCCAGCAGTGAACGGACAACGACGAGCGAGCAGTACTTC. Protein: CASSERTTTSEQYF. Full variable domain (remainder filled in from reference TRBV2 and TRBJ2-7): EPEVTQTPSHQVTQMGQEVILRCVPISNHLYFYWYRQILGQKVEFLVSFYNNEISEKSEIFDDQFSVERPDGSNFTLKIRSTKLEDSAMYFCASSERTTTSEQYFGPGTRLTVT.

The V call is TRBV3-1 (or the pseudogene TRBV3-2), the J call TRBJ2-2; 8 nucleotides agree with TRBD2. Germline assignment: CDR1 LGHDT and CDR2 YNNKEL (reference sequence). The CDR3 runs to 14 residues. V dropped 1 base and J dropped 6; count of bases not matched to a gene: 1. Written as DNA, the CDR3 is TGTGCCAGCAGCCAAGCGGGGGGGGCCGGGGAGCTGTTTTTT. Translated, it gives CASSQAGGAGELFF.

The chain is built from TRBV12-1 and TRBJ2-2; the table's D call, TRBD2, has no DNA check behind it. TRBV12-1 is termed a pseudogene. The CDR3 contains 15 residues. CDR3 DNA: TGTGCCAGCAGCCCCCGACTAGCTACTTCCGGGGAGCTGTTTTTT. Residues: CASSPRLATSGELFF.

The chain joins TRBV7-9 to TRBJ2-7; a weak D match, TRBD2 (6 bases). Germline V lookup: CDR1 SEHNR, CDR2 FQNEAQ (reference sequence). V was cut by 1 base and J by 5 bases, with 12 bases left in between. The CDR3 spans 14 residues. CDR3 sequence reads: CASSLVVAANEQYF. The CDR3 nucleotides are TGTGCCAGCAGCTTAGTGGTAGCGGCCAACGAGCAGTACTTC.

A note on this clone: Other DNA variants within this sample encode the same CDR3. The chain links TRBV28 to TRBJ2-1, with 15 bases that match TRBD2. CDR1 MDHEN and CDR2 SYDVKM come from the germline V gene. The CDR3 length is 15 residues. The V and J ends lost 2 bases and 10 bases, in that order; junction bases with no gene match: 3. This CDR3 reads CASSLGLAGGDEQFF. The DNA of the CDR3 is TGTGCCAGCAGTTTAGGACTAGCGGGAGGGGACGAGCAGTTCTTC.

The gene calls are TRBV28 and TRBJ1-1; D gene uncertain. V lost 3 bases and J 4 bases, leaving 9 bases between the germline ends. CDR1 and CDR2 (germline): MDHEN, SYDVKM. There are 13 residues in the CDR3. The CDR3 loop reads CASSFLGVTEAFF. CDR3 bases: TGTGCCAGCAGTTTTCTTGGAGTCACTGAAGCTTTCTTT.

The rearrangement uses TRBV12-3 or TRBV12-4 and TRBJ2-1, with D perhaps TRBD2 (5 bases). Trimming stripped 5 bases from V and 10 bases from J, with 9 bases between. This CDR3 is built from 11 residues. CDR3 DNA: TGTGCCAGCAGTCTAACGGGGGAGCAGTTCTTC. It specifies CASSLTGEQFF.

V and J are TRBV4-1 and TRBJ1-2; D gene uncertain. This CDR3 has 13 amino acids. The germline V and J ends were trimmed by 1 base and 3 bases, with 6 bases remaining between them. Germline lookup yields CDR1 MGHRA and CDR2 YSYEKL. CDR3 nucleotide sequence: TGCGCCAGCAGCCAAGTTTCCGACTATGGCTACACCTTC. It is translated as CASSQVSDYGYTF.

The chain is built from TRBV7-3 and TRBJ2-5, with D maybe TRBD1 (6 bases). The CDR3 contains 13 residues. V was shortened by 5 bases and J by 1 base, with 8 bases between the two germline ends. CDR1 and CDR2 (germline): SGHTA, FQGTGA. CDR3 protein: CASSPGAQETQYF. As DNA, the CDR3 is TGTGCCAGCAGCCCAGGGGCCCAAGAGACCCAGTACTTC.

The rearrangement uses TRBV6-5 and TRBJ2-7, with D maybe TRBD1 (6 bases). The CDR3 is 14 amino acids. The V end was cut by 10 bases, the J end by 4 bases, with 20 bases between. Germline V gene sequence: CDR1 MNHEY, CDR2 SVGAGI. The CDR3 region is CATDRRDAGYEQYF. The CDR3 DNA is TGTGCCACCGACAGGCGCGACGCAGGTTACGAGCAGTACTTC.

The chain has TRBV20-1 and TRBJ1-1; weak D call: TRBD1 (6 bases). V was clipped by 5 bases and J by 7 bases, with 11 bases between them. This CDR3 comprises 11 residues. Germline V lookup: CDR1 DFQATT, CDR2 SNEGSKA (reference sequence). The CDR3 DNA reads as TGCAGTGCTTCGGACAGTCTTGAAGCTTTCTTT. Its translation: CSASDSLEAFF.

The chain joins TRBV6-6 to TRBJ1-2; 11 bases agree with TRBD1. The CDR3 covers 16 residues. Losses at the gene ends were 4 bases for V and 2 bases for J; bases not matched to a gene: 6. The germline gives CDR1 MNHNY, CDR2 SVGAGI (reference sequence). The CDR3 DNA sequence: TGTGCCAGCAGTTCTCGGACAGGGGGCGAGAACTATGGCTACACCTTC. Translation gives CASSSRTGGENYGYTF.

This chain connects TRBV28 to TRBJ2-2; 8 nucleotides match TRBD1. Trimming removed 9 bases from V and 3 bases from J; junction bases left unmatched: 9. There are 15 residues in the CDR3. The V gene's germline CDR1 is MDHEN and CDR2 SYDVKM. In DNA form, the CDR3 reads TGTGCCAGTAAGGGACAGGCGAGGGACACCGGGGAGCTGTTTTTT. This translates into CASKGQARDTGELFF.

J is TRBJ1-1 and V is TRBV12-3 or TRBV12-4, with no clear D. Trimming removed 4 bases from V and 8 bases from J, with 11 bases in between. The CDR3 loop spans 12 amino acids. The chain's CDR3 is CASSSAPLEAFF. The DNA of the CDR3 is TGTGCCAGCAGTTCCGCCCCGCTAGAAGCTTTCTTT.

V usage is TRBV2 and J usage is TRBJ1-5, with TRBD1 matching 7 bases. With V trimmed by 5 bases and J by 4 bases, 2 bases remained unmatched. The germline V gene has CDR1 SNHLY and CDR2 FYNNEI. The CDR3 consists of 13 residues. The CDR3 region has the DNA TGTGCCAGCAGTTCACAGGGGAATCAGCCCCAGCATTTT. Protein product: CASSSQGNQPQHF.

The chain has TRBV28 and TRBJ2-2; 7 nucleotides line up with TRBD2. CDR1 is MDHEN and CDR2 is SYDVKM in the germline V gene. The V and J ends lost 5 bases and 3 bases, in that order; junction bases with no gene match: 12. The length of the CDR3 is 17 residues. CDR3 coding DNA: TGTGCCAGCAGTCTGCTAGGAGGGAGGGCTGACACCGGGGAGCTGTTTTTT. It specifies CASSLLGGRADTGELFF.

The rearrangement joins TRBV7-8 to TRBJ1-1; 10 nucleotides line up with TRBD1. CDR3 length: 14 residues. Germline assignment: CDR1 SGHVS and CDR2 FQNEAQ. The V segment lost 6 bases and the J segment 0 bases; nucleotides outside the gene matches: 1. Written as DNA, the CDR3 is TGTGCCAGCAGTGGGACAGGGGTGAACACTGAAGCTTTCTTT. It encodes CASSGTGVNTEAFF.

This clone turned up a few times. This chain joins TRBV19 and TRBJ2-1, with D tentatively TRBD1 (6 bases). Per germline, CDR1 LNHDA and CDR2 SQIVND (reference sequence). V lost 7 bases and J 7 bases, leaving 14 bases between the germline ends. The CDR3 contains 13 residues. The DNA of the CDR3 is TGTGCCAGTACCTTGGGGCAGGGGAATGAGCAGTTCTTC. Amino acids: CASTLGQGNEQFF.

The chain uses TRBV29-1 and TRBJ2-3, with a weak D call TRBD1 (6 bases). This CDR3 has 14 amino acids. Per the germline V gene, CDR1 is SQVTM and CDR2 is ANQGSEA. The V end lost 7 bases, the J end lost 4 bases, and 18 bases lay between the germline ends. CDR3 coding DNA: TGCAGCGGCACGACCGGGACAAATGCAGATACGCAGTATTTT. This translates into CSGTTGTNADTQYF.

In its sample, this clone was seen a few times. The gene calls are TRBV2 and TRBJ2-7; TRBD1 aligns across 11 bases. V was clipped by 4 bases and J by 2 bases; unmatched bases: 4. The CDR3 runs to 15 residues. CDR1 and CDR2 (germline): SNHLY, FYNNEI. The CDR3 here is CASSVGTGGTYEQYF. In DNA, the CDR3 is TGTGCCAGCAGTGTTGGGACAGGGGGAACCTACGAGCAGTACTTC.

The chain has TRBV27 and TRBJ2-5, with D maybe TRBD1 (7 bases). CDR1 and CDR2 (germline): MNHEY, SMNVEV (reference sequence). The CDR3 is 13 residues long. Trimming removed 5 bases at V and 5 bases at J, with 12 bases between. Here the CDR3 reads CASSHRGLETQYF. The CDR3 bases are TGTGCCAGCAGTCACAGGGGACTGGAGACCCAGTACTTC.

This chain links TRBV4-1 with TRBJ2-1; 9 nucleotides align to TRBD2. CDR1 is MGHRA, CDR2 YSYEKL, per germline. Trimming took 4 bases from V and 6 from J; bases not matched to a gene: 10. The CDR3 has 16 residues. The CDR3 DNA is TGCGCCAGCAGCCTGGGAGCGGGAGGAGGCCCCAATGAGCAGTTCTTC. Translation gives CASSLGAGGGPNEQFF.

V gene TRBV28 combines with J gene TRBJ2-6; 9 nucleotides line up with TRBD1. Per the germline V gene, CDR1 is MDHEN and CDR2 is SYDVKM. The V gene end was trimmed by 8 bases and the J gene end by 2 bases; junction bases not matched to a gene: 10. The CDR3 has 17 residues. For the CDR3, the DNA is TGTGCCAGCTGGGGACAGGGAATTTCGGCTGGGGCCAACGTCCTGACTTTC. Amino acids: CASWGQGISAGANVLTF. The full variable domain, with the rest looked up from reference TRBV28 and TRBJ2-6, is DVKVTQSSRYLVKRTGEKVFLECVQDMDHENMFWYRQDPGLGLRLIYFSYDVKMKEKGDIPEGYSVSREKKERFSLILESASTNQTSMYLCASWGQGISAGANVLTFGAGSRLTVL.

V is TRBV7-9 and J is TRBJ2-3, with TRBD1 matching over 7 bases. V lost 0 bases, J lost 4 bases, and 10 bases stayed unmatched. Germline loops: CDR1 SEHNR, CDR2 FQNEAQ (reference sequence). The CDR3 has 17 amino acids. CDR3 amino acids: CASSLADRELGSDTQYF. CDR3 nucleotides: TGTGCCAGCAGCTTAGCCGACAGGGAGTTGGGTTCAGATACGCAGTATTTT.

The V call is TRBV24-1, the J call TRBJ1-2; D possibly corresponds to TRBD1 (6 bases). V was pared by 10 bases and J by 8 bases, with 19 bases between. The CDR3 spans 13 residues. Germline CDR1 reads KGHDR; CDR2 reads SFDVKD. The CDR3 spells CATLQGKAGGYTF. The CDR3 bases are TGTGCCACGTTACAGGGAAAGGCGGGCGGCTACACCTTC.

The chain joins TRBV7-2 to TRBJ2-5; tentatively, D is TRBD1 (6 bases). The CDR3 runs 15 residues. Germline CDR1 reads SGHTA; CDR2 reads FQGNSA. V was clipped by 1 base and J by 5 bases, with 14 bases between them. Written as DNA, the CDR3 is TGTGCCAGCAGCTTAGAGCCACAGGGATGGGAGACCCAGTACTTC. Amino acids: CASSLEPQGWETQYF.

V gene TRBV19 combines with J gene TRBJ1-2; 9 bases map to TRBD1. The germline CDR1 and CDR2 sequences are LNHDA and SQIVND (reference sequence). V lost 5 bases, J lost 4 bases, and 8 bases stayed unmatched. The CDR3 is 15 residues long. CDR3 coding DNA: TGTGCCAGTAGTCCCCGACAGGGGGATCCCTATGGCTACACCTTC. Translating it yields CASSPRQGDPYGYTF.

This chain connects TRBV7-2 to TRBJ2-1; 11 bases are a match to TRBD2. The V and J ends lost 4 bases and 5 bases, in that order; junction bases with no gene match: 4. The CDR3 runs to 15 residues. Per the germline V gene, CDR1 is SGHTA and CDR2 is FQGNSA. The CDR3 loop reads CASSSTSGIHNEQFF. The CDR3 DNA follows: TGTGCCAGCAGCTCGACTAGCGGGATCCACAATGAGCAGTTCTTC.